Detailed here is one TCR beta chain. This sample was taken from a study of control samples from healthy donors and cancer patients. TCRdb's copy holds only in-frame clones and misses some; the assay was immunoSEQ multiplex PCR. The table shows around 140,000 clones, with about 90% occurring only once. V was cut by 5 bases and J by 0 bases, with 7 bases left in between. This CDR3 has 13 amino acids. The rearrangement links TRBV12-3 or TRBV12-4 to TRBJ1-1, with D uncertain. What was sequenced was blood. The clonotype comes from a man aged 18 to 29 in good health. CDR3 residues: CASSPRVNTEAFF. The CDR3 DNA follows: TGTGCCAGCAGTCCAAGGGTGAACACTGAAGCTTTCTTT.